The 4 T cell receptor beta chains below all came from one sample that was sequenced in a study of shared clonotypes between healthy human individuals. Produced via immunoSEQ multiplex PCR; TCRdb's table is partial and in-frame only. Found here are 2 million to 2.5 million clones, approximately 96% of them singletons; the top ten hold roughly 0.13%. The sequenced material came from naive CD4+ T cells sorted from blood. Subset described: CD45RA+ positively selected. The receptors shown here come from a young man in good health.

V is TRBV5-4 and J is TRBJ1-5; 9 nucleotides match TRBD1. This CDR3 is 15 amino acids long. Germline V CDR1 and CDR2: SGHNT, YYREEE (reference sequence). Trimming took 4 bases from V and 5 from J; bases not matched to a gene: 7. In nucleotides, the CDR3 is TGTGCCAGCAGCGTAACAGGGGGCGGAGATCAGCCCCAGCATTTT. Its protein is CASSVTGGGDQPQHF.

DNA of the CDR3: TGTGCCAGCAGCTTAAGTCGGACAGGTTTCTCCAATGAGCAGTTCTTC. Its translation is CASSLSRTGFSNEQFF. The V call is TRBV7-2, the J call TRBJ2-1; 7 bases agree with TRBD1. The CDR3 is made up of 16 amino acids. Germline V gene lookup returns CDR1 SGHTA and CDR2 FQGNSA. J was trimmed by 6 bases and V by 2 bases; bases with no gene match: 10.

About this clone itself: This sample also contains other DNA sequences that code for the same CDR3. The chain joins TRBV9 to TRBJ2-2; D gene ambiguous. CDR1 SGDLS and CDR2 YYNGEE come from the germline V gene. Trimming took off 2 bases at V and 1 base at J, with 6 bases between the two ends. The CDR3 runs to 14 residues. The CDR3 spells CASSVDLNTGELFF. The CDR3 DNA sequence: TGTGCCAGCAGCGTCGACCTGAACACCGGGGAGCTGTTTTTT. Combining the CDR3 with reference TRBV9 and TRBJ2-2 gives the whole variable domain DSGVTQTPKHLITATGQRVTLRCSPRSGDLSVYWYQQSLDQGLQFLIQYYNGEERAKGNILERFSAQQFPDLHSELNLSSLELGDSALYFCASSVDLNTGELFFGEGSRLTVL.

The rearrangement uses TRBV5-6 and TRBJ2-7; TRBD1 matches 9 bases. The V gene end was trimmed by 3 bases and the J gene end by 7 bases; junction bases not matched to a gene: 5. The CDR3 totals 13 residues. Germline V gene sequence: CDR1 SGHDT, CDR2 YYEEEE. CDR3 nucleotide sequence: TGTGCCAGCAGCTGGGACAGGGCGTCTGAGCAGTACTTC. Protein product: CASSWDRASEQYF.